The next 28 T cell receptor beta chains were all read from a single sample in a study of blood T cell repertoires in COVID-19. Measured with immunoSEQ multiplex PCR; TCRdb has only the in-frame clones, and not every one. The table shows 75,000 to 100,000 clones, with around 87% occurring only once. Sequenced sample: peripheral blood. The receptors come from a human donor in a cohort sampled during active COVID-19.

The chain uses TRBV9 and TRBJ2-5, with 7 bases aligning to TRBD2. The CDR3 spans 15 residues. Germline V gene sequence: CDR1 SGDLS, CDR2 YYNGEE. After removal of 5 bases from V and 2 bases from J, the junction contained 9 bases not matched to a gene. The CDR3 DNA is TGTGCCAGCAGTCGGTCGGGGGGACTACAAGAGACCCAGTACTTC. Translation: CASSRSGGLQETQYF.

For the CDR3, the DNA is TGTGCCAGCAGTCTGGGCGGGAGGATTGCAGATACGCAGTATTTT. Translation gives CASSLGGRIADTQYF. The rearrangement joins TRBV7-2 to TRBJ2-3; 8 nucleotides match TRBD2. The CDR3 loop spans 15 amino acids. From germline, CDR1 is SGHTA and CDR2 FQGNSA. Unmatched junction bases numbered 9, after V lost 6 bases and J lost 4 bases. Full variable domain (missing parts from reference TRBV7-2 and TRBJ2-3): GAGVSQSPSNKVTEKGKDVELRCDPISGHTALYWYRQSLGQGLEFLIYFQGNSAPDKSGLPSDRFSAERTGGSVSTLTIQRTQQEDSAVYLCASSLGGRIADTQYFGPGTRLTVL.

CDR3 loop: CASSLAVGLGSQNYGYTF. CDR3 DNA: TGCGCCAGCAGCTTGGCCGTGGGGCTAGGATCGCAAAACTATGGCTACACCTTC. This rearrangement joins TRBV5-1 to TRBJ1-2, with a weak D call TRBD1 (5 bases). Trimming removed 0 bases at V and 2 bases at J, with 20 bases between. CDR1 is SGHRS, CDR2 YFSETQ, per germline. The CDR3 is made up of 18 amino acids.

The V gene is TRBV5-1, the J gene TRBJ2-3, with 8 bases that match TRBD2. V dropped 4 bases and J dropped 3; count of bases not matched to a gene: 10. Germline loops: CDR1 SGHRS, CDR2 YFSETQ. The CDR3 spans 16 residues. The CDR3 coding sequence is TGCGCCAGCAGCCCAATGGTCGAGCGGGAGACAGATACGCAGTATTTT. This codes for CASSPMVERETDTQYF.

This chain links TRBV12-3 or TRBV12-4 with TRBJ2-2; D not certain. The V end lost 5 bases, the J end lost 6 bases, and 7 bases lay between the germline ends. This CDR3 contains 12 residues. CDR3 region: CASSLSAGELFF. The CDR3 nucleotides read TGTGCCAGCAGTCTCTCGGCCGGGGAGCTGTTTTTT.

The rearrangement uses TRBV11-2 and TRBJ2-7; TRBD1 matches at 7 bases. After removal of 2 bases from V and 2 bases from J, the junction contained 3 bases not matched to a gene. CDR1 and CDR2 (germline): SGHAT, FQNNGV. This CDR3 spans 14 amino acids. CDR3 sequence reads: CASSLTQGAYEQYF. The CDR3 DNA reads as TGTGCCAGCAGCTTAACGCAGGGGGCCTACGAGCAGTACTTC.

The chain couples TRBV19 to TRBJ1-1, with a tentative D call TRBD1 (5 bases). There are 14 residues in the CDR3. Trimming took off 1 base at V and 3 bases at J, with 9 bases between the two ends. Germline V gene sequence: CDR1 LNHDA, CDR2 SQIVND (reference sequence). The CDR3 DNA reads TGTGCCAGTAGTATAGGGGGCGCGGACACTGAAGCTTTCTTT. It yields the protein CASSIGGADTEAFF.

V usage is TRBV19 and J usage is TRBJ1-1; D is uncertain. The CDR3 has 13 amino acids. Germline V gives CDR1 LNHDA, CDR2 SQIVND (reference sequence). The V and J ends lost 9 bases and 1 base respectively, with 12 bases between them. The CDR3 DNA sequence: TGTGCCAGCCGAAGTCTAGGGAACACTGAAGCTTTCTTT. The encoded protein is CASRSLGNTEAFF.

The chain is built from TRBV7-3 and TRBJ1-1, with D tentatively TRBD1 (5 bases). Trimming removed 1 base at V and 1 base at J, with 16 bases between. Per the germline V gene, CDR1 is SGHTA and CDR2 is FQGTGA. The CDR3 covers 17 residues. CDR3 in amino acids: CASSLILPGLKNTEAFF. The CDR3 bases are TGTGCCAGCAGCTTAATCCTTCCGGGACTCAAGAACACTGAAGCTTTCTTT.

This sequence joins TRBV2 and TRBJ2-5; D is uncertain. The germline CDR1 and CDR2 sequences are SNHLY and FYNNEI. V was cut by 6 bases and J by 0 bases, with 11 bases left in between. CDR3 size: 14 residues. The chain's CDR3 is CASSSDLYQETQYF. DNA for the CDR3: TGTGCCAGCAGCTCAGATTTGTACCAAGAGACCCAGTACTTC.

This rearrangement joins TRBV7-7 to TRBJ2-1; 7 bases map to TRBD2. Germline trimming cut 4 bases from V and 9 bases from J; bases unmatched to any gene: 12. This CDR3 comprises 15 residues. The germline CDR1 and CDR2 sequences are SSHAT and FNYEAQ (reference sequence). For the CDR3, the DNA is TGTGCCAGCAGCTCACTGGCGGGAGAATATGGTGAGCAGTTCTTC. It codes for CASSSLAGEYGEQFF.

CDR3 coding DNA: TGTGCCAGCAGCTTAAGACAACTAGGGAACACTGAAGCTTTCTTT. Protein sequence: CASSLRQLGNTEAFF. The chain combines TRBV7-3 with TRBJ1-1; D is unresolved. The CDR3 totals 15 residues. The germline gives CDR1 SGHTA, CDR2 FQGTGA. Trimming removed 1 base from V and 1 base from J, with 10 bases in between. The variable domain in full, completed from reference TRBV7-3 and TRBJ1-1, reads GAGVSQTPSNKVTEKGKYVELRCDPISGHTALYWYRQSLGQGPEFLIYFQGTGAADDSGLPNDRFFAVRPEGSVSTLKIQRTERGDSAVYLCASSLRQLGNTEAFFGQGTRLTVV.

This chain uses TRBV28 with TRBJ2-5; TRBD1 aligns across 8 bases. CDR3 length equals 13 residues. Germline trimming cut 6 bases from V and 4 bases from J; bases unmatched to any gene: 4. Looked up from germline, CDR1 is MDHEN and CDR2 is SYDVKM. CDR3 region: CASSPTGVETQYF. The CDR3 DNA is TGTGCCAGCAGCCCGACAGGGGTAGAGACCCAGTACTTC.

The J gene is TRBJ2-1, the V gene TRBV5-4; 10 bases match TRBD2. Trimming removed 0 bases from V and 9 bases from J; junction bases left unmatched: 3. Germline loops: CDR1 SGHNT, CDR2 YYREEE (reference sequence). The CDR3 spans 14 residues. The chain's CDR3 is CASSLAGTSVEQFF. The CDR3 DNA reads TGTGCCAGCAGCTTGGCCGGGACTAGCGTTGAGCAGTTCTTC.

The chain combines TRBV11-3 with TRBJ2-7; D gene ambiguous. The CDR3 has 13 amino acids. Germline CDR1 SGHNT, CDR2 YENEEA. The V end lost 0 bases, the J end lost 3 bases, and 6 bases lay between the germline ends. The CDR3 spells CASSLDPNYEQYF. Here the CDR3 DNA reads TGTGCCAGCAGCTTAGATCCCAACTACGAGCAGTACTTC.

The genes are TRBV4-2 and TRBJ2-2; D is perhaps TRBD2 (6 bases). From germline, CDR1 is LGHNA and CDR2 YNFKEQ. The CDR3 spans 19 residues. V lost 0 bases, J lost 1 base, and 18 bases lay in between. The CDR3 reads CASSQEGGSGRLNTGELFF. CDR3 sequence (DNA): TGTGCCAGCAGCCAAGAAGGTGGTAGCGGCAGGTTGAACACCGGGGAGCTGTTTTTT.

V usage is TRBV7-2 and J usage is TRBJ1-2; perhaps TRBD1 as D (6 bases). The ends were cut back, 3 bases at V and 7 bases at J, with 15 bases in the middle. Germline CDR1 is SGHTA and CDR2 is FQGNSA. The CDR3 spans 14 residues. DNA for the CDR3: TGTGCCAGCAGCTTTGGGGGAGCGGGGGCTGGCTACACCTTC. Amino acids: CASSFGGAGAGYTF.

The CDR3 is CASSIDWARGEQYF. Written as DNA, the CDR3 is TGTGCCAGTAGTATAGACTGGGCCCGGGGCGAGCAGTACTTC. V is TRBV19 and J is TRBJ2-7; a weak D match, TRBD2 (5 bases). CDR3 length: 14 residues. Between the trimmed V and J ends, which lost 0 bases and 6 bases, there was a span of 12 bases. Germline CDR1 LNHDA, CDR2 SQIVND (reference sequence).

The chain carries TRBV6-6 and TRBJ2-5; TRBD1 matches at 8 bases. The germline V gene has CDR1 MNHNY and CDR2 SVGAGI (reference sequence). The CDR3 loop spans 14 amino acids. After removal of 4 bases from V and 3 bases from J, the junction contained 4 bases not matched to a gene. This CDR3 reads CASSSYRGKETQYF. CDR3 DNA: TGTGCCAGCAGTTCATACAGGGGGAAAGAGACCCAGTACTTC.

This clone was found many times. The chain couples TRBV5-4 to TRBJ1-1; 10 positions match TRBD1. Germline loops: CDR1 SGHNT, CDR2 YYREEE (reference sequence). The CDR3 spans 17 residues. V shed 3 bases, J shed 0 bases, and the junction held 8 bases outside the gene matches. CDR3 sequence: CASSWTGGITMNTEAFF. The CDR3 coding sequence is TGTGCCAGCAGCTGGACAGGGGGGATAACTATGAACACTGAAGCTTTCTTT.

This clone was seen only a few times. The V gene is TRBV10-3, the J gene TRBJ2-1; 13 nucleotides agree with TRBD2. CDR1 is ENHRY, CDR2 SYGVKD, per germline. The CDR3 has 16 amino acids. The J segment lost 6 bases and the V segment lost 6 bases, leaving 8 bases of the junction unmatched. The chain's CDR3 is CAISSPGLAGFNEQFF. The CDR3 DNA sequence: TGTGCCATCAGCTCACCGGGACTAGCGGGGTTCAATGAGCAGTTCTTC.

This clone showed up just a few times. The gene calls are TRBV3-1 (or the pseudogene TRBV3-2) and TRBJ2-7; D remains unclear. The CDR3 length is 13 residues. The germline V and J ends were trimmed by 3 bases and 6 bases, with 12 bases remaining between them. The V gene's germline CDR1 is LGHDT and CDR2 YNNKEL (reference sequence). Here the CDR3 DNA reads TGTGCCAGCAGCCATGCGAGAGGCGTCGAGCAGTACTTC. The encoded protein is CASSHARGVEQYF.

DNA of the CDR3: TGTGCCATCAGTGAGTCCCCGCAGGGGACCTCCTACAATGAGCAGTTCTTC. Its translation is CAISESPQGTSYNEQFF. V is TRBV10-3 and J is TRBJ2-1; weak D call: TRBD1 (6 bases). Trimming took off 0 bases at V and 0 bases at J, with 12 bases between the two ends. Germline V gene sequence: CDR1 ENHRY, CDR2 SYGVKD. The CDR3 covers 17 residues.

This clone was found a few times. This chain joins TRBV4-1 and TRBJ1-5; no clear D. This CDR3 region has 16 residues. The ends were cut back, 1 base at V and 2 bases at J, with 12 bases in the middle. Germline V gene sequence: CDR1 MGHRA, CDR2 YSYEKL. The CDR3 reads CASSQVEGRRNQPQHF. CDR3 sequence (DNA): TGCGCCAGCAGCCAAGTGGAAGGGAGGCGCAATCAGCCCCAGCATTTT.

CDR3 protein: CATSLLGQFYSNQPQHF. The CDR3 coding sequence is TGTGCCACATCCCTGTTAGGACAGTTTTATAGCAATCAGCCCCAGCATTTT. The chain employs TRBV7-8 and TRBJ1-5, with D maybe TRBD1 (6 bases). The V end was cut by 10 bases, the J end by 0 bases, with 22 bases between. The CDR3 is 17 residues long. Germline V lookup: CDR1 SGHVS, CDR2 FQNEAQ.

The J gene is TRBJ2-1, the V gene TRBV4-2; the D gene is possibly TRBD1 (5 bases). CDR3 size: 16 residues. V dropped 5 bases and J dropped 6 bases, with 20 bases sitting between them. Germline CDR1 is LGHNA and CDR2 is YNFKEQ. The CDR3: CASSTWGPVVGNEQFF. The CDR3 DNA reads TGTGCCAGCAGCACGTGGGGCCCGGTAGTCGGCAATGAGCAGTTCTTC.

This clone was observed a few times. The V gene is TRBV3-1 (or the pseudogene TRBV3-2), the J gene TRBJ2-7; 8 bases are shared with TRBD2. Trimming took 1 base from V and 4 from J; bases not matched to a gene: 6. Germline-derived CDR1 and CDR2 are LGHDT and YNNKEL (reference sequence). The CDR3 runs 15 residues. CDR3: CASSQVSGSGYEQYF. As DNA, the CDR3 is TGTGCCAGCAGCCAAGTCAGCGGGAGTGGGTACGAGCAGTACTTC.

As DNA, the CDR3 is TGTGCCAGCGGGAGGGCCCTGTACCAAGAGACCCAGTACTTC. Its protein is CASGRALYQETQYF. This chain connects TRBV6-5 to TRBJ2-5; 7 bases align to TRBD2. Germline CDR1 is MNHEY and CDR2 is SVGAGI. The CDR3 sequence is 14 residues long. The J segment lost 0 bases and the V segment lost 8 bases, leaving 6 bases of the junction unmatched.